These T cell receptor beta chains were read from a single sample in a study of blood T cell repertoires in COVID-19. Measured with immunoSEQ multiplex PCR; TCRdb has only the in-frame clones, and not every one. This sample has around 87,000 clones, with 80% found just once. Source material: peripheral blood. Receptors were obtained from a human donor in a cohort sampled during active COVID-19. Both conserved end residues are part of each CDR3. D genes are given only for firm matches. Size is omitted from some rows. Given values are once, few, many or a class for expanded clones.

j_gene	v_gene	d_gene	len	abundance	CDR3aa	CDR3nt
TRBJ2-3	TRBV7-9	-	15	-	CASSLGGAGTDTQYF	TGTGCCAGCAGCCTTGGCGGAGCCGGCACAGATACGCAGTATTTT
TRBJ1-5	TRBV28	-	15	-	CASSFPNYRNQPQHF	TGTGCCAGCAGTTTCCCAAATTACAGGAATCAGCCCCAGCATTTT
TRBJ1-6	TRBV3-1/TRBV3-2	-	12	few	CASSQLDSPLHF	TGTGCCAGCAGCCAGTTAGATTCACCCCTCCACTTT
TRBJ2-1	TRBV9	TRBD2	13	-	CASSGSGGYEQFF	TGTGCCAGCAGCGGTAGCGGGGGGTATGAGCAGTTCTTC
TRBJ1-6	TRBV10-2	TRBD1	16	-	CASSKRQGGRNSPLHF	TGCGCCAGCAGTAAACGACAGGGTGGGAGGAATTCACCCCTCCACTTT
TRBJ1-2	TRBV2	TRBD1	12	-	CASREQGYGYTF	TGTGCCAGCAGAGAACAGGGGTATGGCTACACCTTC
TRBJ1-2	TRBV14	-	16	once	CASSQFRMTDLYGYTF	TGTGCCAGCAGCCAATTTCGGATGACAGACCTCTATGGCTACACCTTC
TRBJ2-1	TRBV6-6	-	15	-	CASSYPRGEGNEQFF	TGTGCCAGCAGTTACCCCCGGGGAGAGGGCAATGAGCAGTTCTTC
TRBJ1-2	TRBV18	-	13	-	CASSREEGYGYTF	TGTGCCAGCTCACGGGAAGAGGGCTATGGCTACACCTTC
TRBJ2-1	TRBV10-3	-	14	-	CAIGSSRSYNEQFF	TGTGCCATCGGGAGCAGTCGCTCCTACAATGAGCAGTTCTTC
TRBJ1-4	TRBV4-1	TRBD1	17	-	CASSQTGTVSTNEKLFF	TGCGCCAGCAGCCAAACCGGGACAGTCTCGACTAATGAAAAACTGTTTTTT
TRBJ2-1	TRBV27	TRBD2	15	-	CASSLGTSRLNEQFF	TGTGCCAGCAGTTTAGGGACTAGCAGACTCAATGAGCAGTTCTTC
TRBJ1-3	TRBV11-2	-	13	-	CASSLAGGNTIYF	TGTGCCAGCAGCTTAGCCGGGGGAAACACCATATATTTT
TRBJ2-7	TRBV19	-	14	-	CASSILGRSYEQYF	TGTGCCAGTAGTATTCTTGGCCGCTCCTACGAGCAGTACTTC
TRBJ1-6	TRBV10-3	-	13	-	CAISQATNSPLHF	TGTGCCATCAGCCAGGCCACAAATTCACCCCTCCACTTT
TRBJ2-5	TRBV24-1	-	16	-	CATSESGVGREETQYF	TGTGCCACCAGTGAGTCGGGGGTGGGCCGAGAAGAGACCCAGTACTTC
TRBJ2-1	TRBV7-9	-	15	-	CASRPVLSSYNEQFF	TGTGCCAGCAGGCCGGTCCTTAGCTCCTACAATGAGCAGTTCTTC
TRBJ1-1	TRBV27	-	12	-	CASIKGGTEAFF	TGTGCCAGCATAAAGGGAGGTACTGAAGCTTTCTTT
TRBJ2-7	TRBV4-1	-	14	-	CASSQDQTGYEQYF	TGCGCCAGCAGCCAAGACCAGACGGGCTACGAGCAGTACTTC
TRBJ1-6	TRBV5-5	-	13	few	CASSPTDLSPLHF	TGTGCCAGCAGCCCCACGGACTTATCACCCCTCCACTTT
TRBJ2-6	TRBV20-1	TRBD1	16	-	CSASKTGGSGANVLTF	TGCAGTGCTAGTAAGACAGGGGGCTCTGGGGCCAACGTCCTGACTTTC
TRBJ2-4	TRBV2	TRBD1	17	few	CASSVTGGFLAKNIQYF	TGTGCCAGCAGTGTAACAGGGGGTTTCCTAGCCAAAAACATTCAGTACTTC
TRBJ2-7	TRBV20-1	-	11	-	CSARVGYEQYF	TGCAGTGCTAGAGTCGGCTACGAGCAGTACTTC
TRBJ2-5	TRBV24-1	TRBD2	17	few	CAITAGTSGRNGETQYF	TGTGCCATTACTGCCGGGACTAGCGGAAGAAATGGAGAGACCCAGTACTTC
TRBJ2-1	TRBV10-3	TRBD2	14	-	CAISASGVVNEQFF	TGTGCCATCAGTGCTAGCGGAGTCGTAAATGAGCAGTTCTTC
TRBJ1-5	TRBV24-1	TRBD1	18	-	CATSDSAGGGSSNQPQHF	TGTGCCACCAGTGATTCTGCGGGAGGGGGCAGCAGCAATCAGCCCCAGCATTTT
TRBJ2-7	TRBV2	-	13	few	CASSRDKAYEQYF	TGTGCCAGCAGCCGGGACAAAGCCTACGAGCAGTACTTC
TRBJ1-2	TRBV28	-	15	-	CASSPSGGEGYGYTF	TGTGCCAGCAGCCCTAGTGGGGGCGAGGGATATGGCTACACCTTC
TRBJ1-1	TRBV27	-	16	few	CASSLLGGGMNTEAFF	TGTGCCAGCAGTTTATTGGGCGGAGGTATGAACACTGAAGCTTTCTTT
TRBJ2-1	TRBV4-2	-	13	-	CASSHASDYEQFF	TGTGCCAGCAGCCATGCTTCTGACTATGAGCAGTTCTTC
TRBJ1-1	TRBV9	-	16	few	CASIKDRRSPDTEAFF	TGTGCCAGCATCAAAGATAGGAGGTCGCCGGACACTGAAGCTTTCTTT
TRBJ2-2	TRBV2	TRBD1	15	-	CASTLGQGQGGELFF	TGTGCCAGCACCTTGGGACAGGGACAAGGGGGGGAGCTGTTTTTT
TRBJ2-1	TRBV5-1	TRBD1	16	once	CASSPGQGLEANEQFF	TGCGCCAGCAGCCCCGGACAGGGGCTCGAGGCGAATGAGCAGTTCTTC
TRBJ2-7	TRBV2	TRBD1	15	few	CASSERTGPSYEQYF	TGTGCCAGCAGTGAAAGGACAGGTCCTTCCTACGAGCAGTACTTC
TRBJ1-1	TRBV28	TRBD1	15	-	CASSHPPTGGLGAFF	TGTGCCAGCAGTCACCCCCCGACAGGGGGCCTGGGGGCTTTCTTT
TRBJ2-7	TRBV5-1	TRBD1	14	-	CASNTGTGTYEQYF	TGCGCCAGCAACACCGGGACAGGGACCTACGAGCAGTACTTC
TRBJ1-2	TRBV28	TRBD1	16	once	CASSLGTGGQNYGYTF	TGTGCCAGCAGTTTGGGGACAGGGGGGCAAAACTATGGCTACACCTTC
TRBJ1-4	TRBV4-1	-	15	-	CASSQGRVTMEKLFF	TGCGCCAGCAGCCAAGGCAGAGTCACTATGGAAAAACTGTTTTTT
TRBJ2-2	TRBV28	TRBD2	15	-	CASSFSGGDTGELFF	TGTGCCAGCAGTTTTAGCGGGGGGGACACCGGGGAGCTGTTTTTT
TRBJ1-2	TRBV5-4	TRBD1	15	-	CASSSGGTATRGYTF	TGTGCCAGCAGCTCTGGCGGGACAGCTACGCGTGGCTACACCTTC
TRBJ2-7	TRBV3-1/TRBV3-2	TRBD2	13	-	CASSQAGVTEQYF	TGTGCCAGCAGCCAGGCGGGAGTGACCGAGCAGTACTTC
TRBJ2-2	TRBV7-6	-	14	-	CASTISGNTGELFF	TGTGCCAGCACCATTAGCGGGAACACCGGGGAGCTGTTTTTT
TRBJ2-7	TRBV20-1	-	13	-	CSASTPTSSEQYF	TGCAGTGCTAGTACCCCAACTAGTTCCGAGCAGTACTTC
TRBJ2-1	TRBV9	TRBD2	16	-	CASSVSGSSGYNEQFF	TGTGCCAGCAGCGTATCCGGGTCTAGCGGATACAATGAGCAGTTCTTC
TRBJ2-1	TRBV5-8	-	13	few	CASSLAGVDEQFF	TGTGCCAGCAGCTTGGCAGGGGTCGATGAGCAGTTCTTC
TRBJ1-4	TRBV5-1	-	14	-	CASSPNSPVEKLFF	TGCGCCAGCAGCCCCAATTCCCCGGTGGAAAAACTGTTTTTT
TRBJ2-5	TRBV7-9	-	16	-	CASSLVTSPFQETQYF	TGTGCCAGCAGCTTAGTGACAAGCCCGTTCCAAGAGACCCAGTACTTC
TRBJ2-1	TRBV14	TRBD1	17	-	CASSHPSSGTENNEQFF	TGTGCCAGCAGCCACCCGTCGTCCGGGACAGAGAACAATGAGCAGTTCTTC
TRBJ1-2	TRBV27	TRBD1	14	-	CASRATGVGGGYTF	TGTGCCAGCAGGGCTACAGGGGTCGGGGGTGGCTACACCTTC
TRBJ1-6	TRBV5-4	TRBD1	15	few	CASSLTTGAYSPLHF	TGTGCCAGCAGCTTGACAACAGGGGCTTATTCACCCCTCCACTTT
TRBJ1-1	TRBV19	-	15	-	CASSNPLGKGAEAFF	TGTGCCAGTAGTAACCCCTTGGGTAAAGGGGCTGAAGCTTTCTTT
TRBJ2-1	TRBV6-5	TRBD2	15	-	CASRILAGGNNEQFF	TGTGCCAGCCGTATACTAGCGGGAGGGAACAATGAGCAGTTCTTC
TRBJ1-1	TRBV7-2	-	15	-	CASSPTTGRNTEAFF	TGTGCCAGCAGCCCTACGACAGGCCGAAACACTGAAGCTTTCTTT
TRBJ2-4	TRBV28	TRBD1	13	-	CASSSDRLNIQYF	TGTGCCAGCAGTTCGGACAGGTTAAACATTCAGTACTTC
TRBJ2-4	TRBV5-1	-	18	-	CASSSPEQGPLAKNIQYF	TGCGCCAGCAGCTCCCCGGAACAGGGTCCTTTAGCCAAAAACATTCAGTACTTC
TRBJ1-2	TRBV4-2	-	15	once	CASSQDRGQPYGYTF	TGTGCCAGCAGCCAAGACCGAGGACAGCCCTATGGCTACACCTTC
TRBJ1-6	TRBV6-6	-	15	-	CASSYGREDNSPLHF	TGTGCCAGCAGTTACGGCAGGGAAGACAATTCACCCCTCCACTTT
TRBJ1-2	TRBV7-9	TRBD1	14	-	CASSSQTGLNGYTF	TGTGCCAGCAGCTCGCAGACAGGGTTGAATGGCTACACCTTC
TRBJ2-3	TRBV5-1	-	14	-	CASSLTQWPDTQYF	TGCGCCAGCAGCTTGACCCAGTGGCCCGATACGCAGTATTTT
TRBJ2-7	TRBV5-1	-	16	-	CASSRQGYGRGDEQYF	TGCGCCAGCAGTCGTCAGGGTTACGGGCGTGGCGACGAGCAGTACTTC